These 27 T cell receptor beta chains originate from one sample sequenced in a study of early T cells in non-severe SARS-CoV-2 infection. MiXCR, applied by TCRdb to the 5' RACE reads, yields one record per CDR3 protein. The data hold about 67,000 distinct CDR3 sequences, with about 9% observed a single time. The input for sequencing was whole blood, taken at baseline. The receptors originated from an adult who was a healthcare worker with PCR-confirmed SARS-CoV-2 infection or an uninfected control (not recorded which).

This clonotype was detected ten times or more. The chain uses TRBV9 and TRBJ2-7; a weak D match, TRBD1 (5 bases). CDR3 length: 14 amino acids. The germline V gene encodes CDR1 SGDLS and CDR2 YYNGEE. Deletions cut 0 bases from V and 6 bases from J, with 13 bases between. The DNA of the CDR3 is TGTGCCAGCAGCGTAGGTTTGACAAGGGGCGAGCAGTACTTC. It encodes CASSVGLTRGEQYF. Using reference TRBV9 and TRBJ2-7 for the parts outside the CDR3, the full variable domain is DSGVTQTPKHLITATGQRVTLRCSPRSGDLSVYWYQQSLDQGLQFLIQYYNGEERAKGNILERFSAQQFPDLHSELNLSSLELGDSALYFCASSVGLTRGEQYFGPGTRLTVT.

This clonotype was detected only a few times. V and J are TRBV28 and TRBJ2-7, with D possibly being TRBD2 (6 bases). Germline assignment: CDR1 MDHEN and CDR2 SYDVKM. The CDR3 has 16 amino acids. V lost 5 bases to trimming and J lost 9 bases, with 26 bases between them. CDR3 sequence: CASSPDWGGTLQSQYF. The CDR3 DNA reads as TGTGCCAGCAGTCCAGACTGGGGCGGGACCTTACAATCGCAGTACTTC.

The CDR3 here is CASSFLWSTDTQYF. The CDR3 coding sequence is TGTGCCAGCAGCTTCTTATGGAGCACAGATACGCAGTATTTT. The chain carries TRBV7-2 and TRBJ2-3, with D hard to call. Germline assignment: CDR1 SGHTA and CDR2 FQGNSA. CDR3 length: 14 residues. The V end was cut by 3 bases, the J end by 0 bases, with 7 bases between.

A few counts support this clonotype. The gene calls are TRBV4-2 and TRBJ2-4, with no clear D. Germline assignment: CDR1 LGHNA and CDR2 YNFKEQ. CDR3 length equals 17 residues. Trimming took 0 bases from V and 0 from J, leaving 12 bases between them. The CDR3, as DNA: TGTGCCAGCAGCCAAGATTGGGCGGAGCTAGCCAAAAACATTCAGTACTTC. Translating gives CASSQDWAELAKNIQYF.

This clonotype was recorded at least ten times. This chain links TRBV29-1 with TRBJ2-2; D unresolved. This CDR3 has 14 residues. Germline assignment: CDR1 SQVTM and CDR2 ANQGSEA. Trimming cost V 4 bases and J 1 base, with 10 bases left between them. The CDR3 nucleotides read TGCAGCGTTGTTTTGACGGGGAACACCGGGGAGCTGTTTTTT. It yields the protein CSVVLTGNTGELFF.

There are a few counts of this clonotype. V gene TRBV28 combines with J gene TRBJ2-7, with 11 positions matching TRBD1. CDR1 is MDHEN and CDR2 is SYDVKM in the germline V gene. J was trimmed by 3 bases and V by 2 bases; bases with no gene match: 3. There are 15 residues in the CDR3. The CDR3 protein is CASSLPGTGGYEQYF. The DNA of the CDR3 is TGTGCCAGCAGTTTACCCGGGACAGGGGGCTACGAGCAGTACTTC.

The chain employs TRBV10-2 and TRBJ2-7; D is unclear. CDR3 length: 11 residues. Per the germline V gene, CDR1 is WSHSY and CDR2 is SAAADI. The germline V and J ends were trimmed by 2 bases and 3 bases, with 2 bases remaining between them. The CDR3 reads CASSEGYEQYF. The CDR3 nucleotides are TGCGCCAGCAGTGAGGGCTACGAGCAGTACTTC.

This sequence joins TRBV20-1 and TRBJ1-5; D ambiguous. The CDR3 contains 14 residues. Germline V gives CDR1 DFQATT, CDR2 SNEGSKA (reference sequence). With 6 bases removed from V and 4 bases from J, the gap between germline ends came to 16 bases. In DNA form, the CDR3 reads TGCAGTGCGCAAATCGGACCATGGAATCAGCCCCAGCATTTT. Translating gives CSAQIGPWNQPQHF.

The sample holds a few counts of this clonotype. This chain's CDR3 is CSARILAGIQETQYF. Here the CDR3 DNA reads TGCAGTGCTAGGATACTAGCGGGTATTCAAGAGACCCAGTACTTC. This chain joins TRBV20-1 and TRBJ2-5; 9 bases match TRBD2. Looked up from germline, CDR1 is DFQATT and CDR2 is SNEGSKA (reference sequence). This CDR3 has 15 residues. The junction had 7 bases not matched to a gene; V was cut back by 3 bases and J by 2 bases.

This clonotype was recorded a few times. This chain's CDR3 is CASSTSGTGGNTIYF. DNA of the CDR3: TGTGCCAGCAGCACATCCGGGACAGGGGGAAACACCATATATTTT. The rearrangement joins TRBV5-6 to TRBJ1-3, with 9 bases lining up with TRBD1. The CDR3 spans 15 residues. Trimming took 4 bases from V and 4 from J; bases not matched to a gene: 6. Germline assignment: CDR1 SGHDT and CDR2 YYEEEE.

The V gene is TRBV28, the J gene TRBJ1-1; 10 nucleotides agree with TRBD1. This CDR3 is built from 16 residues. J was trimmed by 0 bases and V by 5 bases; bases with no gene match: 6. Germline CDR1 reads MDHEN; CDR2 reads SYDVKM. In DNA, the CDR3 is TGTGCCAGCAGTCCGAGGACAGGGGGACTGAACACTGAAGCTTTCTTT. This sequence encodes CASSPRTGGLNTEAFF. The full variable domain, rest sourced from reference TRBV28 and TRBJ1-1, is DVKVTQSSRYLVKRTGEKVFLECVQDMDHENMFWYRQDPGLGLRLIYFSYDVKMKEKGDIPEGYSVSREKKERFSLILESASTNQTSMYLCASSPRTGGLNTEAFFGQGTRLTVV.

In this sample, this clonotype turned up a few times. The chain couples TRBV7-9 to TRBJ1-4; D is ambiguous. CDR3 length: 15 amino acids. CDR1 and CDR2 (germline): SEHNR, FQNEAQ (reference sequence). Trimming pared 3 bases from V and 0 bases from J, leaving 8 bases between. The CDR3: CASSFDVATNEKLFF. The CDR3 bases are TGTGCCAGCAGCTTCGATGTTGCAACTAATGAAAAACTGTTTTTT.

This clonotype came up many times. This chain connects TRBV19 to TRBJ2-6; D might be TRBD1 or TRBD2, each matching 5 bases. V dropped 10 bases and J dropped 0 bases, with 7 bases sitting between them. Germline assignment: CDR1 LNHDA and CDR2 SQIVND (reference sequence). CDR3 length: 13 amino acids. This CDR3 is CATGTSGANVLTF. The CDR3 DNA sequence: TGTGCCACCGGGACCTCTGGGGCCAACGTCCTGACTTTC.

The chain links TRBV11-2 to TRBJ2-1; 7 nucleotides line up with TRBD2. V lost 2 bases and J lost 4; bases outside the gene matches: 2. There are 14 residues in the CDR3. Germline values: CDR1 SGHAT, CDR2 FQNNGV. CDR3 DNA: TGTGCCAGCAGCTTAACTAGCGATTACAATGAGCAGTTCTTC. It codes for CASSLTSDYNEQFF. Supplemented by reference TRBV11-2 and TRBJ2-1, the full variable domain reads EAGVAQSPRYKIIEKRQSVAFWCNPISGHATLYWYQQILGQGPKLLIQFQNNGVVDDSQLPKDRFSAERLKGVDSTLKIQPAKLEDSAVYLCASSLTSDYNEQFFGPGTRLTVL.

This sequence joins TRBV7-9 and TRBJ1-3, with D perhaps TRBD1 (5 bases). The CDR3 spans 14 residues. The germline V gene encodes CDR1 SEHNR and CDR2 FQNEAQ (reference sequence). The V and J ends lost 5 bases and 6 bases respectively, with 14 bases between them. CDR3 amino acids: CASSPTGVINTIYF. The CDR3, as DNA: TGTGCCAGCAGCCCCACGGGGGTGATAAACACCATATATTTT.

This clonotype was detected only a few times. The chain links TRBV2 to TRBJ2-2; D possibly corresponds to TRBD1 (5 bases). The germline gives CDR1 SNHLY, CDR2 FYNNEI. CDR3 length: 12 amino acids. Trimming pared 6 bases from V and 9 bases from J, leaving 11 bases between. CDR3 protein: CASRTASRELFF. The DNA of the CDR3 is TGTGCCAGCAGGACAGCGAGCAGGGAGCTGTTTTTT.

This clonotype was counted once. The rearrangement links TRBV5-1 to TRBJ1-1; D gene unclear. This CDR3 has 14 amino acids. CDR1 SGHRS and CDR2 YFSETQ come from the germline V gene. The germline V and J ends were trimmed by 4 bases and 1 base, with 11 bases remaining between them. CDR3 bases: TGCGCCAGCAGCGCATACCGGGGGAACACTGAAGCTTTCTTT. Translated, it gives CASSAYRGNTEAFF.

CDR3 loop: CASRGGLGDSYEQYF. CDR3 in DNA: TGTGCCAGCAGAGGCGGCTTAGGGGACTCCTACGAGCAGTACTTC. The V and J genes are TRBV7-9 and TRBJ2-7, with a tentative D call TRBD1 (5 bases). CDR3 length: 15 amino acids. Germline V lookup: CDR1 SEHNR, CDR2 FQNEAQ (reference sequence). Trimming removed 6 bases at V and 0 bases at J, with 15 bases between.

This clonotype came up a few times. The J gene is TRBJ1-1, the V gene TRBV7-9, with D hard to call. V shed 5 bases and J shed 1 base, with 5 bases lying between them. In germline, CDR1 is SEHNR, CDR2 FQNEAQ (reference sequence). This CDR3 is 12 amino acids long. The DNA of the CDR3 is TGTGCCAGCAGCCGGCCGAACACTGAAGCTTTCTTT. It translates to CASSRPNTEAFF.

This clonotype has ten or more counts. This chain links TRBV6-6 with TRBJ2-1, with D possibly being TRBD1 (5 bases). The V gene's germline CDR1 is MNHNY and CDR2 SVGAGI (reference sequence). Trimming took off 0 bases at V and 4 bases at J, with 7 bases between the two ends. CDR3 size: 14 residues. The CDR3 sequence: CASSYSRVYNEQFF. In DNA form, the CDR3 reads TGTGCCAGCAGTTACTCCAGGGTTTACAATGAGCAGTTCTTC.

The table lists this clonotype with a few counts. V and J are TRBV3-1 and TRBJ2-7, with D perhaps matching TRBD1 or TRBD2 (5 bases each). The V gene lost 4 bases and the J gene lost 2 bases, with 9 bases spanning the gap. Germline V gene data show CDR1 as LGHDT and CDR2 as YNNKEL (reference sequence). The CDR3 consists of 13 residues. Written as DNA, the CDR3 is TGTGCCAGCAGCCGGGACGCCGCCTACGAGCAGTACTTC. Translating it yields CASSRDAAYEQYF.

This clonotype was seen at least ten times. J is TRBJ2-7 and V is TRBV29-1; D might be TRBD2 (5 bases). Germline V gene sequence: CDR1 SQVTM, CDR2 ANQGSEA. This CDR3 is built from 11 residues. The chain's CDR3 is CLQDCAYEQYF. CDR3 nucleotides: TGCCTTCAGGACTGCGCCTACGAGCAGTACTTC.

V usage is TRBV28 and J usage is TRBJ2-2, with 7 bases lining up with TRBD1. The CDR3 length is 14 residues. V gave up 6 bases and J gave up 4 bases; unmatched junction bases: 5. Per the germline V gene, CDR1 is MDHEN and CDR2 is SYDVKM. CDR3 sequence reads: CASRPTGATGELFF. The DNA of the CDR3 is TGTGCCAGCAGGCCCACAGGGGCCACCGGGGAGCTGTTTTTT.

The CDR3 nucleotides are TGTGCCAGCAGTTCCAAATATCGGACTGGTGAGCAGTTCTTC. Protein: CASSSKYRTGEQFF. This chain connects TRBV6-5 to TRBJ2-1; TRBD2 might be the D (5 bases). The V gene lost 4 bases and the J gene lost 9 bases, with 16 bases spanning the gap. The CDR3 loop spans 14 amino acids. Germline V CDR1 and CDR2: MNHEY, SVGAGI.

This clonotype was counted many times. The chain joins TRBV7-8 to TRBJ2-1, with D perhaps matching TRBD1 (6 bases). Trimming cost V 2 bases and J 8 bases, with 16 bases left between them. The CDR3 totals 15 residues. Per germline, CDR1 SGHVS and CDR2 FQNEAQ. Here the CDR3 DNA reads TGTGCCAGCAGCTTACGGAGTAGGGGGTCGGATGAGCAGTTCTTC. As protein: CASSLRSRGSDEQFF.

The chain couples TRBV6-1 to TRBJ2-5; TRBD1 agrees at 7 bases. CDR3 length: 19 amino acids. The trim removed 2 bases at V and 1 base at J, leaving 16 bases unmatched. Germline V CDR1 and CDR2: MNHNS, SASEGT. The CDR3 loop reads CASSERFRTTYRGQETQYF. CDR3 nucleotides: TGTGCCAGCAGTGAAAGATTTAGGACCACCTACAGGGGCCAAGAGACCCAGTACTTC.

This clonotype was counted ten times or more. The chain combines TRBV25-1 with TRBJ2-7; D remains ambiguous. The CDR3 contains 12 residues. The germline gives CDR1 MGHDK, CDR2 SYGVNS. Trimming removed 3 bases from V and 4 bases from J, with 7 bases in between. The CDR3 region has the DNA TGTGCCAGCAGTGACAGGTTTTACGAGCAGTACTTC. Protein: CASSDRFYEQYF.